This TCR beta chain stems from a study of beta chain features in type 1 diabetes. The wider study: Regarding age, gender and cell yields, patients proved similar to healthy donors. General study points: Junctions at VDJ sites from type 1 diabetes patients had fewer insertions and more deletions. For patients, the naive, central memory and Treg TCRB repertoires appeared more alike than for healthy donors. Patients with Type 1 diabetes showed moderately but significantly shorter TCRB CDR3s in all four CD4+ subsets.

As concerns this clone: What it binds is not known.

Cells sorted by CD45RO/CCR7/CD25/CD127/CD95/CD27 comprised CD4+ naive, central memory, regulatory and stem cell-like memory cells. Of the isolated RNA, all was reverse transcribed, and so the sequenced material was expressed TCRB transcripts. Data came from immunoSEQ multiplex PCR; TCRdb stores just in-frame clones and leaves some out. The table lists hundreds of thousands of clones, approximately 11% of them singletons. CDR1 is LNHDA, CDR2 SQIVND, per germline (reference sequence). The CDR3 consists of 15 residues. The ends were cut back, 3 bases at V and 5 bases at J, with 16 bases in the middle. Sequenced material: naive CD4+ T cells from blood. This clonotype was sampled from a man aged 30-40 years with type 1 diabetes. The V and J genes are TRBV19 and TRBJ1-2; D is unclear. The CDR3 region has the DNA TGTGCCAGTAGTATTCTTGACAATGGATCTTATGGCTACACCTTC. Its protein product is CASSILDNGSYGYTF.